This T cell receptor beta chain was sequenced in a study of CD8 T cells in ankylosing spondylitis. Trimming removed 3 bases from V and 8 bases from J; junction bases left unmatched: 6. The CDR3 is 13 residues long. Germline V gene sequence: CDR1 SGDLS, CDR2 YYNGEE. In its sample, this clonotype was seen many times. TCRdb re-derived calls from the 5' RACE reads in MiXCR, one entry per CDR3 protein. The sample records around 40,000 distinct CDR3 sequences, around 2.9% being singletons. The sample was blood, either unsorted or a sorted T cell fraction (not recorded which). The clonotype was recovered from a male donor with ankylosing spondylitis or in good health (not recorded which). The chain is built from TRBV9 and TRBJ1-1; 8 positions match TRBD1. The CDR3 sequence is CASSGPTGVEAFF. In DNA form, the CDR3 reads TGTGCCAGCAGCGGCCCGACAGGGGTCGAAGCTTTCTTT.